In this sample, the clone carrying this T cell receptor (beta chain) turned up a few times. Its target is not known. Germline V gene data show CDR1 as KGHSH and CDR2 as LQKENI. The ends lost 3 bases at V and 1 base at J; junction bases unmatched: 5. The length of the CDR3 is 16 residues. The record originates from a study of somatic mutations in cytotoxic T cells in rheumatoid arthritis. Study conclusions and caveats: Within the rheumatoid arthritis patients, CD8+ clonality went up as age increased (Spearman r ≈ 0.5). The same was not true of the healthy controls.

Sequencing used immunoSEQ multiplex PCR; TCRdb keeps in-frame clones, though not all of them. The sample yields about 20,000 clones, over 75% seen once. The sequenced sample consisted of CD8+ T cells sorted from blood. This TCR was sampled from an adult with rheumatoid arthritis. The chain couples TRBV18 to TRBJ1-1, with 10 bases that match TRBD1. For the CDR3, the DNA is TGTGCCAGCTCACCCCCAGACAGGGGGCCGAACACTGAAGCTTTCTTT. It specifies CASSPPDRGPNTEAFF.